These 15 T cell receptor beta chains originate from one sample sequenced in a study of tumor and adjacent non-tumor tissue in lung cancer. The template was RNA from unsorted bulk tissue. TCRbeta libraries were built with three rounds of nested PCR, modified from ARM-PCR. TCRdb re-called the multiplex PCR reads through MiXCR, storing one row per CDR3 protein. The sample has 55,000 to 70,000 distinct CDR3 sequences, about 60% seen once. The sequenced sample consisted of lung tumor tissue. The receptors were sampled from a man aged 45 to 65 with non-small cell lung cancer.

This clonotype was seen a few times. A much larger clone differs by one base, so this may be a read error. CDR3 sequence: CANSEVTGGKNIQYF. The CDR3 nucleotides are TGTGCCAACAGTGAAGTGACAGGCGGGAAAAACATTCAGTACTTC. The V call is TRBV6-1, the J call TRBJ2-4; possible D gene TRBD1, 6 bases. The CDR3 contains 15 residues. Germline CDR1 is MNHNS and CDR2 is SASEGT.

The V gene is TRBV24-1, the J gene TRBJ2-3, with D possibly matching TRBD1 (6 bases). V lost 2 bases to trimming and J lost 6 bases, with 11 bases between them. Germline-derived CDR1 and CDR2 are KGHDR and SFDVKD. CDR3 size: 14 residues. DNA of the CDR3: TGTGCCACCAGTGATTCTTTAGGGGGTGATACGCAGTATTTT. Its translation: CATSDSLGGDTQYF.

The count of this clonotype is one. The junction departs from germline at one end; a sequencing error may be responsible. The chain employs TRBV10-3 and TRBJ2-7, with 9 bases fitting TRBD2. The V gene's germline CDR1 is ENHRY and CDR2 SYGVKD. This CDR3 is 15 amino acids long. The DNA of the CDR3 is TGTGCCATCAGTGGGGATAGCGGGAGTTACAACGAGCAGAACTTC. Its protein is CAISGDSGSYNEQNF.

A word on this clonotype: Given a much more abundant clone one base away, this may be a read error. V usage is TRBV10-1 and J usage is TRBJ2-2; D may correspond to TRBD1 or TRBD2 (5 bases each). V was clipped by 4 bases and J by 6 bases, with 15 bases between them. The CDR3 contains 15 residues. CDR1 and CDR2 (germline): WNHNN, SYGVQD (reference sequence). DNA for the CDR3: TGCGCCAGCAGTGTTGCGGAAGGGACCCCCGGGGAGCTGTTTTTT. Amino acids: CASSVAEGTPGELFF.

Remarks on this clonotype: A single base separates this from a much larger clone, so it may be a read error. The gene calls are TRBV29-1 and TRBJ2-6; D remains ambiguous. The CDR3 is 14 amino acids. Germline V gives CDR1 SQVTM, CDR2 ANQGSEA. CDR3 nucleotides: TGCAGCATTGAAGTGGCCTCTGGGGCCAACGTCCTGACTTTC. Protein sequence: CSIEVASGANVLTF. Drawing the rest from reference TRBV29-1 and TRBJ2-6, the complete variable domain is SAVISQKPSRDICQRGTSLTIQCQVDSQVTMMFWYRQQPGQSLTLIATANQGSEATYESGFVIDKFPISRPNLTFSTLTVSNMSPEDSSIYLCSIEVASGANVLTFGAGSRLTVL.

This clonotype is medium-sized within its sample. This chain connects TRBV29-1 to TRBJ2-5; the D gene could be TRBD1 or TRBD2 (7 bases each). This CDR3 is 15 amino acids long. The germline V gene encodes CDR1 SQVTM and CDR2 ANQGSEA. With 3 bases removed from V and 5 bases from J, the gap between germline ends came to 19 bases. This CDR3 is CSVDDRAGGDETQYF. DNA for the CDR3: TGCAGCGTTGACGATAGGGCAGGGGGGGATGAGACCCAGTACTTC.

This clonotype was observed a handful of times. The chain has TRBV11-3 and TRBJ2-3; 11 nucleotides agree with TRBD2. Unmatched junction bases numbered 8, after V lost 5 bases and J lost 4 bases. CDR1 is SGHNT and CDR2 is YENEEA in the germline V gene. The CDR3 has 16 amino acids. CDR3 DNA sequence: TGTGCCAGCAGCCCGGGGACTAGCGGACTTGCAGATACGCAGTATTTT. Amino acids: CASSPGTSGLADTQYF.

Turning to this clonotype: A read error may produce the germline difference seen at one junction end. CDR3 protein: CAVSEHTGEGNNSPFHF. DNA of the CDR3: TGTGCCGTCAGTGAGCATACAGGGGAAGGAAATAATTCACCCTTCCACTTT. This chain uses TRBV10-3 with TRBJ1-6; TRBD1 agrees at 7 bases. CDR3 length equals 17 residues. Germline CDR1 and CDR2: ENHRY and SYGVKD.

For this clonotype: It is likely a read error, because the conserved phenylalanine at the end of the CDR3 is missing. The chain uses TRBV12-3 or TRBV12-4 and TRBJ2-1, with D tentatively TRBD1 or TRBD2 (5 bases each). CDR3 length: 14 amino acids. The CDR3 is CVSRNRARGHEQFL. CDR3 nucleotide sequence: TGTGTCAGCAGGAACCGGGCCCGGGGCCATGAGCAGTTCTTA.

Comments on this clonotype: A read error may produce the germline difference seen at one junction end. The V call is TRBV6-1, the J call TRBJ2-3; tentative D call: TRBD1 (6 bases). CDR3 length: 15 residues. Germline V lookup: CDR1 MNHNS, CDR2 SASEGT. DNA for the CDR3: TGTACCAGCAGTGCCCGGGTGGGGGTGACAGGTACGCAGTATTTT. Amino acid sequence: CTSSARVGVTGTQYF.

This clonotype was observed at least ten times. V and J are TRBV20-1 and TRBJ2-5, with no clear D. Germline values: CDR1 DFQATT, CDR2 SNEGSKA (reference sequence). V was clipped by 3 bases and J by 1 base, with 3 bases between them. This CDR3 contains 11 residues. This chain's CDR3 is CSASPQETQYF. The CDR3 DNA follows: TGCAGTGCTAGTCCCCAAGAGACCCAGTACTTC.

Of note for this clonotype: A read error may account for a junction end that differs from germline. The chain recombines TRBV24-1 with TRBJ2-3, with a tentative D call TRBD1 (5 bases). The germline CDR1 and CDR2 sequences are KGHDR and SFDVKD. This CDR3 is built from 15 residues. The CDR3 spells CAISGPTESTDTQYF. Written as DNA, the CDR3 is TGTGCCATCAGTGGCCCGACAGAGAGCACAGATACGCAGTATTTT.

This clonotype was counted many times. The chain carries TRBV5-6 and TRBJ2-5, with D perhaps being TRBD1 or TRBD2 (6 bases each). Trimming stripped 1 base from V and 4 bases from J, with 11 bases between. The CDR3 spans 14 residues. Germline-derived CDR1 and CDR2 are SGHDT and YYEEEE. The CDR3 DNA reads TGTGCCAGCAGCTTGTGGGGGGCAGGAGAGACCCAGTACTTC. Encoded protein: CASSLWGAGETQYF.

A note on this clonotype: The junction shows a germline mismatch at one end, possibly a read error. The chain's CDR3 is CSERGRATEALF. The CDR3 bases are TGCAGTGAGCGGGGGCGGGCCACTGAAGCTCTCTTT. The chain uses TRBV20-1 and TRBJ1-1; tentative D call: TRBD1 (6 bases). The CDR3 covers 12 residues. The germline V gene encodes CDR1 DFQATT and CDR2 SNEGSKA (reference sequence).

This clonotype was found many times. The chain couples TRBV5-4 to TRBJ1-2, with D possibly being TRBD1 (6 bases). CDR3 length: 13 residues. The germline gives CDR1 SGHNT, CDR2 YYREEE (reference sequence). Trimming removed 7 bases at V and 4 bases at J, with 14 bases between. This CDR3 reads CASLFQGGYGYTF. DNA of the CDR3: TGTGCCAGCCTGTTCCAAGGGGGCTATGGCTACACCTTC. The full variable domain, in which reference TRBV5-4 and TRBJ1-2 provide the parts outside the CDR3, is ETGVTQSPTHLIKTRGQQVTLRCSSQSGHNTVSWYQQALGQGPQFIFQYYREEENGRGNFPPRFSGLQFPNYSSELNVNALELDDSALYLCASLFQGGYGYTFGSGTRLTVV.